This T cell receptor (beta chain) was retrieved from a study of cytomegalovirus exposure and HLA in healthy donors. Use of 60 Vbeta and 13 Jbeta primers characterized the PCR. Sequencing was performed with immunoSEQ multiplex PCR; in TCRdb, only in-frame clones are kept and a portion is missing. Of under 150,000 clones in the sample, approximately 72% were seen once. The table lists this clone with a few counts. Trimming pared 1 base from V and 0 bases from J, leaving 10 bases between. The CDR3 sequence is 15 residues long. Germline loops: CDR1 SGHTA, CDR2 FQGNSA. Source material: PBMCs. This chain uses TRBV7-2 with TRBJ2-7, with D possibly TRBD2 on 5 matching bases. This TCR derives from a woman aged 45-59 years in good health and CMV-seropositive. CDR3 amino acids: CASSLDPGNSYEQYF. DNA for the CDR3: TGTGCCAGCAGCTTAGATCCGGGGAACTCCTACGAGCAGTACTTC. The full variable domain, with the rest looked up from reference TRBV7-2 and TRBJ2-7, is GAGVSQSPSNKVTEKGKDVELRCDPISGHTALYWYRQSLGQGLEFLIYFQGNSAPDKSGLPSDRFSAERTGGSVSTLTIQRTQQEDSAVYLCASSLDPGNSYEQYFGPGTRLTVT.